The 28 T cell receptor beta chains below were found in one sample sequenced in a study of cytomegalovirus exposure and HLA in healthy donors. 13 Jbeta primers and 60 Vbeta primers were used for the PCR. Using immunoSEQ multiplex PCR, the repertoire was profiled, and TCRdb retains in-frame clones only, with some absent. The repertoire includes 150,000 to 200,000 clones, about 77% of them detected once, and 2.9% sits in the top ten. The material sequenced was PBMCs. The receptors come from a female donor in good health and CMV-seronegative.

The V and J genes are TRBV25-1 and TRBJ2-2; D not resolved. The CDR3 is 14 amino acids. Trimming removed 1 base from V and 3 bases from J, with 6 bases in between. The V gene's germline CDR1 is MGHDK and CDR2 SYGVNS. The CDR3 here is CASSESAHTGELFF. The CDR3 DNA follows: TGTGCCAGCAGTGAATCAGCGCACACCGGGGAGCTGTTTTTT.

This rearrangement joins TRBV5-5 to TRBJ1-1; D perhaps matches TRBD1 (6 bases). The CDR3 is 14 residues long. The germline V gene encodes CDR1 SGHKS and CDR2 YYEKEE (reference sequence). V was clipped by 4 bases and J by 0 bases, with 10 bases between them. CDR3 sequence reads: CASSRTGMNTEAFF. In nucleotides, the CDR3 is TGTGCCAGCAGCCGCACAGGGATGAACACTGAAGCTTTCTTT.

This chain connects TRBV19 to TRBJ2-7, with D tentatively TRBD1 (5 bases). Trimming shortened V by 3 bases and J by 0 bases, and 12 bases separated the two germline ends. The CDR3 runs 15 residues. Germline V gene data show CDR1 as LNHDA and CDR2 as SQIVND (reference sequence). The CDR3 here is CASSIVRQSSYEQYF. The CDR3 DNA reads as TGTGCCAGTAGTATCGTCAGACAGAGCTCCTACGAGCAGTACTTC.

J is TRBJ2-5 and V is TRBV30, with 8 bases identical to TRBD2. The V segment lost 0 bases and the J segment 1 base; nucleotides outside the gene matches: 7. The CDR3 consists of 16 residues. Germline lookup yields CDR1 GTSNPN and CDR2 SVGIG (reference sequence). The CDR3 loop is CAWSVGGGRGQETQYF. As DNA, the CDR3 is TGTGCCTGGAGTGTCGGGGGGGGTCGGGGCCAAGAGACCCAGTACTTC.

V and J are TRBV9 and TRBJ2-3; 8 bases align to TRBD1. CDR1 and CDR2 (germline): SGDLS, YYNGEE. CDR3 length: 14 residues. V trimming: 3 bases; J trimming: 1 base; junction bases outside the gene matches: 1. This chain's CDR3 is CASSADRGTDTQYF. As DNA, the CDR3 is TGTGCCAGCAGCGCGGACAGGGGCACAGATACGCAGTATTTT.

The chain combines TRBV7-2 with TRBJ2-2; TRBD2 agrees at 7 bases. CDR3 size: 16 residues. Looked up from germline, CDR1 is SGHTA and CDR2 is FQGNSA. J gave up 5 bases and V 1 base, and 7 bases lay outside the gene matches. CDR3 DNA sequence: TGTGCCAGCAGCTTAGGGGGGGAGGGTCTTACCGGGGAGCTGTTTTTT. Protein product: CASSLGGEGLTGELFF.

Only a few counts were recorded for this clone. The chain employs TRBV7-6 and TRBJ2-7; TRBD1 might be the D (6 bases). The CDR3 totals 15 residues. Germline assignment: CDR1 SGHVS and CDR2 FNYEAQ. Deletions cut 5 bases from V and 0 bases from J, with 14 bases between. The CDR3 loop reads CASSVDRDISYEQYF. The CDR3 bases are TGTGCCAGCAGCGTCGACCGGGACATCTCCTACGAGCAGTACTTC.

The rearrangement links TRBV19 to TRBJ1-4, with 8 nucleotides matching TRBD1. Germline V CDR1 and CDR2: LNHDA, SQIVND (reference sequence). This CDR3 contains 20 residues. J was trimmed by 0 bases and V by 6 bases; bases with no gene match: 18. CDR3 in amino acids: CASSRYASQGDEATNEKLFF. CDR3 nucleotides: TGTGCCAGTAGCCGGTATGCTTCACAGGGGGACGAGGCAACTAATGAAAAACTGTTTTTT.

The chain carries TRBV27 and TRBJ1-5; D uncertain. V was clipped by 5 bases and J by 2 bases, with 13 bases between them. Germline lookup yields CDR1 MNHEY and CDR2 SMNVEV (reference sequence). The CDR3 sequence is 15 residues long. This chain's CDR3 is CASSLTGLGNQPQHF. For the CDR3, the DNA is TGTGCCAGCAGTCTCACCGGACTGGGCAATCAGCCCCAGCATTTT.

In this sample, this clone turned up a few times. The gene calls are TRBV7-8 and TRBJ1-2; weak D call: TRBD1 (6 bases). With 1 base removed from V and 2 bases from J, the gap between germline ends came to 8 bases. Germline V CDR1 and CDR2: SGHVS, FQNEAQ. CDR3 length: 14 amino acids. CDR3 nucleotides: TGTGCCAGCAGCTTAGAACAGGGCAACTATGGCTACACCTTC. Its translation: CASSLEQGNYGYTF.

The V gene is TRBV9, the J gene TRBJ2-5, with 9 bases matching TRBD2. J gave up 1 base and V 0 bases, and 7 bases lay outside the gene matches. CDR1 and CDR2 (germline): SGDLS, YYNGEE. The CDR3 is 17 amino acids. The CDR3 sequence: CASSVDGRSGSQETQYF. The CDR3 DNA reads TGTGCCAGCAGCGTAGACGGGCGTAGCGGGAGCCAAGAGACCCAGTACTTC.

The CDR3 region is CASSFQRGSYNEQFF. CDR3 sequence (DNA): TGTGCCAGCAGCTTTCAGCGGGGATCCTACAATGAGCAGTTCTTC. V usage is TRBV5-4 and J usage is TRBJ2-1; 7 nucleotides agree with TRBD2. Germline CDR1 is SGHNT and CDR2 is YYREEE (reference sequence). The V gene end was trimmed by 2 bases and the J gene end by 1 base; junction bases not matched to a gene: 3. This CDR3 region has 15 residues.

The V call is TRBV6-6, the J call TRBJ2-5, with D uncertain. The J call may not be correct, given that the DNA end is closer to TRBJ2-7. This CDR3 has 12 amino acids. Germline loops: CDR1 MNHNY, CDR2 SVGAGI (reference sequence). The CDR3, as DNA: TGTGCCAGCAGTTACTCTTTGTACGAGCAGTACTTC. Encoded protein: CASSYSLYEQYF.

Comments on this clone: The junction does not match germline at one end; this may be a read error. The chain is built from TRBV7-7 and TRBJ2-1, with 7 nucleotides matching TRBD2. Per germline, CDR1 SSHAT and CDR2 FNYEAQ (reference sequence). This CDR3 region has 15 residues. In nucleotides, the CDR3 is TGTGCTAGCAGCTTATTAGCGGGCAACTACAATGAGCAGTTCTTC. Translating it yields CASSLLAGNYNEQFF.

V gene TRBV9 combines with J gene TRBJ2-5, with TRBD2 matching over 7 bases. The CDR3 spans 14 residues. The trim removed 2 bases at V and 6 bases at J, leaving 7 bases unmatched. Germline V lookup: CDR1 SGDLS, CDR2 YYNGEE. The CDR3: CASSVGGKVKTQYF. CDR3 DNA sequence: TGTGCCAGCAGCGTCGGGGGGAAGGTGAAGACCCAGTACTTC.

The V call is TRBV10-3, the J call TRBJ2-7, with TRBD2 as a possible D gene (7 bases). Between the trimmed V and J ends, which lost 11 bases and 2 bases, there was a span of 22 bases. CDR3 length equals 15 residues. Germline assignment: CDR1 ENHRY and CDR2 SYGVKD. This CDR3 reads CASGGGAGVTYEQYF. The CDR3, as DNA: TGTGCCTCGGGGGGCGGGGCGGGAGTAACCTACGAGCAGTACTTC.

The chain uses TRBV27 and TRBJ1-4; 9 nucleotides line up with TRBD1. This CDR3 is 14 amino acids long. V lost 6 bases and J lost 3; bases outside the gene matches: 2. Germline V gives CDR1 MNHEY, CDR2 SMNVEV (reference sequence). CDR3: CASRRQGANEKLFF. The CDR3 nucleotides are TGTGCCAGCAGGAGACAGGGGGCTAATGAAAAACTGTTTTTT.

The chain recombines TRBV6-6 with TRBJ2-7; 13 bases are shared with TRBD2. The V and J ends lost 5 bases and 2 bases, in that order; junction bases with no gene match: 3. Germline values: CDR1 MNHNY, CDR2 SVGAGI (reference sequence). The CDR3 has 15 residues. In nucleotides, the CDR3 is TGTGCCAGCAGTCAACTAGCGGGGGGGCCCTACGAGCAGTACTTC. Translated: CASSQLAGGPYEQYF.

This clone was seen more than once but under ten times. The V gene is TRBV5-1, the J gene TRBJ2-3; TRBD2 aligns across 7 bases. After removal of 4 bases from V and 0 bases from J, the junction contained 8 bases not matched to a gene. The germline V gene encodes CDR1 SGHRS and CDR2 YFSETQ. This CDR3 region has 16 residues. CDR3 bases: TGCGCCAGCAGCGGGGCTAGCGGAACTAGCACAGATACGCAGTATTTT. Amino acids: CASSGASGTSTDTQYF.

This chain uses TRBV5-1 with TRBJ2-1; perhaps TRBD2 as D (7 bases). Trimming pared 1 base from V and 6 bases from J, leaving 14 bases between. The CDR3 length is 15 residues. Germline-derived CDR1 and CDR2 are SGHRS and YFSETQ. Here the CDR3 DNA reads TGCGCCAGCAGCTTGCGGCGGGGGCCCGGCAATGAGCAGTTCTTC. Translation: CASSLRRGPGNEQFF.

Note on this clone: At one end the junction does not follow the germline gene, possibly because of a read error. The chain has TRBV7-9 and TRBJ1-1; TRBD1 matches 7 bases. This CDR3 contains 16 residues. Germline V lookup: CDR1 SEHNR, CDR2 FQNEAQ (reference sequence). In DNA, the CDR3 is TGTTCCAGCAGCTTAGAAGGGAGACAGGGAAACACTGAAGCTTTCTTT. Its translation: CSSSLEGRQGNTEAFF.

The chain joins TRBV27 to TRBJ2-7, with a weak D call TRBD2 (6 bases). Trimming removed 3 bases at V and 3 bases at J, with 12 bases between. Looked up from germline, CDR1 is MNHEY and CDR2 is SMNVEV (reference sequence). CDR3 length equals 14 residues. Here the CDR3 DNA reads TGTGCCAGCAGTTTGCGGGAATCAATCTACGAGCAGTACTTC. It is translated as CASSLRESIYEQYF.

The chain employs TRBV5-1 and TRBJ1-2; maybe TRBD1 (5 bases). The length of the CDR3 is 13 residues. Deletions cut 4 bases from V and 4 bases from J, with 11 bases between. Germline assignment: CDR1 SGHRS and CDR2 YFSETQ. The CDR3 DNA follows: TGCGCCAGCAGCCCACAGGAAATCTATGGCTACACCTTC. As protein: CASSPQEIYGYTF. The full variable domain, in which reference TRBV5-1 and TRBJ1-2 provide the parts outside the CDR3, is KAGVTQTPRYLIKTRGQQVTLSCSPISGHRSVSWYQQTPGQGLQFLFEYFSETQRNKGNFPGRFSGRQFSNSRSEMNVSTLELGDSALYLCASSPQEIYGYTFGSGTRLTVV.

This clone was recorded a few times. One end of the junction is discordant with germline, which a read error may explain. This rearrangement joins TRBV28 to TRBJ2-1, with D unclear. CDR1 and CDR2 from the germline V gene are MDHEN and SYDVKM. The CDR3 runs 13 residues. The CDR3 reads CASSPRREAPEIF. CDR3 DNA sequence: TGTGCCAGCAGTCCGAGAAGAGAGGCCCCTGAGATCTTC.

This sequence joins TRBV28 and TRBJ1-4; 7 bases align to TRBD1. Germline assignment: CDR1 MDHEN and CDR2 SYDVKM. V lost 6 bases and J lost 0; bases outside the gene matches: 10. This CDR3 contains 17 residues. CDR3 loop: CASRPGDSAATNEKLFF. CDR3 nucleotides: TGTGCCAGCAGACCAGGGGACAGCGCTGCAACTAATGAAAAACTGTTTTTT.

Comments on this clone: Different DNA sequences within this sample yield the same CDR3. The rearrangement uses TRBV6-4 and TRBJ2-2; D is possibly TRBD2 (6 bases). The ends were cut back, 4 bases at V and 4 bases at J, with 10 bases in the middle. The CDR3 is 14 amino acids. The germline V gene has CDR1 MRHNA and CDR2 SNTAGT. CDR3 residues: CASSVGAGTGELFF. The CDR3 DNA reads TGTGCCAGCAGTGTAGGAGCGGGCACCGGGGAGCTGTTTTTT.

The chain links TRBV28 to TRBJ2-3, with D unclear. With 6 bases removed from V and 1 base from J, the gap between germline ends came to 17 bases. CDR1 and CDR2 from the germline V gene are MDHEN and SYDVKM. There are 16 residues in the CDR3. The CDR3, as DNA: TGTGCCAGCAGCTCGGCGGCGGAGCTCGGCACAGATACGCAGTATTTT. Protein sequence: CASSSAAELGTDTQYF.

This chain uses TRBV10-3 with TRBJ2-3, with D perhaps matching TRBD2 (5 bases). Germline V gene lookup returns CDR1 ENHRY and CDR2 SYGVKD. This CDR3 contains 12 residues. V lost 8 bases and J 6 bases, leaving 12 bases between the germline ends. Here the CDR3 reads CAIQERSDTQYF. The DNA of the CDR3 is TGTGCCATCCAGGAGCGGTCGGATACGCAGTATTTT.